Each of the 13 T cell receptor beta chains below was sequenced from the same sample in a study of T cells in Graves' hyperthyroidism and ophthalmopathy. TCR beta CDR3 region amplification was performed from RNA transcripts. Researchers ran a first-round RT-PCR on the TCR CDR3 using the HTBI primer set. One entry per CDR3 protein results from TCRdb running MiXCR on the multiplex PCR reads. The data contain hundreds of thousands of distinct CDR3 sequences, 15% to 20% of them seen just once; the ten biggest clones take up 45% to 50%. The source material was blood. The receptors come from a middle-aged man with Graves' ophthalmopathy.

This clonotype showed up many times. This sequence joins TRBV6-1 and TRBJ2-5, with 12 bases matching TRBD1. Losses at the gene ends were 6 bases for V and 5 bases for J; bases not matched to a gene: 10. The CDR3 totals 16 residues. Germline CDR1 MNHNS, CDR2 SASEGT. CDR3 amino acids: CASSVPGQGALETQYF. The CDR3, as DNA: TGTGCCAGCAGCGTCCCGGGACAGGGGGCGCTTGAGACCCAGTACTTC.

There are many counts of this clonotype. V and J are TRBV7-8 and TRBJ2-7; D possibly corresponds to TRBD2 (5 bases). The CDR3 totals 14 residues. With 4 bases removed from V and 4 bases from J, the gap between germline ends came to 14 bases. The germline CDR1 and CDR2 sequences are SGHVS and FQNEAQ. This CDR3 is CASSSRTGWYEQYF. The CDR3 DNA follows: TGTGCCAGCAGCTCTAGAACGGGGTGGTACGAGCAGTACTTC.

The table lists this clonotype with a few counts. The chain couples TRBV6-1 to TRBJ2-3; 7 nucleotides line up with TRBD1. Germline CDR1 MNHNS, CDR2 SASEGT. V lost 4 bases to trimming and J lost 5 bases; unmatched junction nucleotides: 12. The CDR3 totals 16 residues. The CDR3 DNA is TGTGCCAGCAGTGTGAGGTCTCGACAGGGCATAGATACGCAGTATTTT. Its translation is CASSVRSRQGIDTQYF.

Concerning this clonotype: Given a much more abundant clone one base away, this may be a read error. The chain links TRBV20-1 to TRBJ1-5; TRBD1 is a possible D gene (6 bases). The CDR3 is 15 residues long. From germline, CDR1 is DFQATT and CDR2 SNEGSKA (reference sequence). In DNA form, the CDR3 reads TGCAGTGGTAGAACGACAGGCCGTGAGTATCAGCCCCAGCATTTT. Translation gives CSGRTTGREYQPQHF.

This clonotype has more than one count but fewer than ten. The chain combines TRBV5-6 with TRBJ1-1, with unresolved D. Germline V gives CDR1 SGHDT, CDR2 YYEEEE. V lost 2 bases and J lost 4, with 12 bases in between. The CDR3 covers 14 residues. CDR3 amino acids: CASSLVPESTEAFF. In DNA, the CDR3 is TGTGCCAGCAGCTTAGTTCCCGAGAGCACTGAAGCTTTCTTT.

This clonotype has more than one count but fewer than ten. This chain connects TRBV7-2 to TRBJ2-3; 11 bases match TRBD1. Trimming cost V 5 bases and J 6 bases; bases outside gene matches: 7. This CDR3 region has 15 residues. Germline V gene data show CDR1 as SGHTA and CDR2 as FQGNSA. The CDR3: CASSQRTGGSDTQYF. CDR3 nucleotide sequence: TGTGCCAGCAGCCAGAGGACAGGGGGCAGCGATACGCAGTATTTT.

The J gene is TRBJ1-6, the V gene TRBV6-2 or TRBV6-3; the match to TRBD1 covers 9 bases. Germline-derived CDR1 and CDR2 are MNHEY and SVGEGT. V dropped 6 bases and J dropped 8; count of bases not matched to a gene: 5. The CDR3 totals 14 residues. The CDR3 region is CASRTGQGHSPLHF. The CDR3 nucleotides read TGTGCCAGCAGAACGGGACAGGGTCATTCACCCCTCCACTTT.

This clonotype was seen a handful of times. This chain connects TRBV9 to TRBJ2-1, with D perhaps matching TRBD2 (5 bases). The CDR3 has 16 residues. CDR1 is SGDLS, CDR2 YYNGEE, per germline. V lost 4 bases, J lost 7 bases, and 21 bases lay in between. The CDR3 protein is CASSPPPGVGRNEQFF. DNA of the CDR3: TGTGCCAGCAGCCCACCTCCCGGGGTAGGAAGGAATGAGCAGTTCTTC.

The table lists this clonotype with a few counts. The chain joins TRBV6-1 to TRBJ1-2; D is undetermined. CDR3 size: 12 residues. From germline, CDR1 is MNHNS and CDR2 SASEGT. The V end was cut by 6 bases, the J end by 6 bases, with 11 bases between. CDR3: CASSPGVHGYTF. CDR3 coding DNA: TGTGCCAGCAGCCCCGGGGTCCATGGCTACACCTTC.

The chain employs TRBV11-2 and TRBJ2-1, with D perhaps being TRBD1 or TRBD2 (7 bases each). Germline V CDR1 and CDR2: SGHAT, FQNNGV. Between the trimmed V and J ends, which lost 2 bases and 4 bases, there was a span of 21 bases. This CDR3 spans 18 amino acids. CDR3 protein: CASSLQGGSGAQYNEQFF. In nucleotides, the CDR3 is TGTGCCAGCAGCTTACAGGGGGGGTCTGGGGCCCAGTACAATGAGCAGTTCTTC.

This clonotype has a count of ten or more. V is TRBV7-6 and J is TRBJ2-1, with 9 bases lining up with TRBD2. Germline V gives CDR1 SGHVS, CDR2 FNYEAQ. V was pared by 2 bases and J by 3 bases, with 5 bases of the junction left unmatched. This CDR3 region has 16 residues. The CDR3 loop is CASSLSSGSVYNEQFF. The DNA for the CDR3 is TGTGCCAGCAGCTTAAGTAGCGGGAGCGTCTACAATGAGCAGTTCTTC.

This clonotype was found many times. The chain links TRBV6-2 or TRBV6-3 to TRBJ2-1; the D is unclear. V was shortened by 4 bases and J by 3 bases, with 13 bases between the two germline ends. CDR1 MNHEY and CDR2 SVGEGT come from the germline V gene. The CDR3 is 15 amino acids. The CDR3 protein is CASSSGTVVYNEQFF. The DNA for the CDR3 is TGTGCCAGCAGTTCCGGCACGGTGGTCTACAATGAGCAGTTCTTC.

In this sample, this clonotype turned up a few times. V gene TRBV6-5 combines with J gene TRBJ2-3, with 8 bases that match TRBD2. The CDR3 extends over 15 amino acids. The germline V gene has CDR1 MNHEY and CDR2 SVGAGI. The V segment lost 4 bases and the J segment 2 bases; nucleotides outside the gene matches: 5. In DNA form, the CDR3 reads TGTGCCAGCAGTTCTCGGGGGGGGGACACAGATACGCAGTATTTT. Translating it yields CASSSRGGDTDTQYF.